The 12 T cell receptor beta chains below come from one sample, sequenced in a study of monozygotic twins with inflammatory bowel disease. TCRdb re-called the 5' RACE reads; one entry per CDR3 protein, DNA not given. This table lists more than 100,000 distinct CDR3 sequences. The sample comprised blood. The receptors stem from a human donor with ulcerative colitis or Crohn's disease, or a healthy co-twin of an affected twin (not recorded which).

This chain links TRBV28 with TRBJ2-7. CDR1 is MDHEN, CDR2 SYDVKM, per germline. This CDR3 is built from 12 residues. The CDR3 here is CASSYSYYEQYF.

The rearrangement uses TRBV19 and TRBJ1-1. CDR1 and CDR2 (germline): LNHDA, SQIVND (reference sequence). The CDR3 runs to 13 residues. The CDR3 here is CARGPGWRTEAFF.

CDR3: CASSPTSWGALWGSYEQYF. The rearrangement joins TRBV27 to TRBJ2-7; the TCRdb call, TRBD1, lacks DNA for checking. The germline CDR1 and CDR2 sequences are MNHEY and SMNVEV (reference sequence). The CDR3 spans 19 residues.

The chain joins TRBV3-1 to TRBJ2-6; the TCRdb call, TRBD1, lacks DNA for checking. The CDR3 sequence is 15 residues long. The germline V gene encodes CDR1 LGHDT and CDR2 YNNKEL (reference sequence). CDR3 in amino acids: CASSLGQSGANVLTF.

V and J are TRBV6-5 and TRBJ1-1. In germline, CDR1 is MNHEY, CDR2 SVGAGI. The CDR3 contains 15 residues. The CDR3: CASSSQSSMNTEAFF.

The rearrangement joins TRBV24-1 to TRBJ2-2; the D call from TCRdb, TRBD1, cannot be confirmed without DNA. There are 15 residues in the CDR3. CDR1 is KGHDR, CDR2 SFDVKD, per germline. CDR3: CATSEQDRDTGELFF.

The CDR3 sequence: CASSLGGAGELFF. The V call is TRBV5-1, the J call TRBJ2-2. Germline V gives CDR1 SGHRS, CDR2 YFSETQ. CDR3 size: 13 residues.

The V gene is TRBV7-2, the J gene TRBJ2-2; lacking DNA, the TRBD1 call made by TCRdb goes unchecked. Germline V lookup: CDR1 SGHTA, CDR2 FQGNSA. There are 13 residues in the CDR3. The CDR3 here is CANGQGVPGELFF.

The chain combines TRBV28 with TRBJ1-5. Germline CDR1 is MDHEN and CDR2 is SYDVKM. The CDR3 totals 13 residues. This CDR3 is CASSLQLNQPQHF.

The J gene is TRBJ1-1, the V gene TRBV19. Germline V lookup: CDR1 LNHDA, CDR2 SQIVND (reference sequence). This CDR3 region has 13 residues. This CDR3 reads CASSILGNTEAFF.

The V gene is TRBV12-3 or TRBV12-4, the J gene TRBJ1-1; TCRdb outputs TRBD1, but without DNA this stays unchecked. CDR3 length equals 15 residues. CDR3 region: CASSLRDPARTEAFF.

The chain employs TRBV7-3 and TRBJ1-2; TCRdb gives TRBD1 as the D gene, but with no DNA this cannot be confirmed. CDR1 is SGHTA, CDR2 FQGTGA, per germline. The CDR3 length is 15 residues. CDR3 residues: CASSLSGTGSYGYTF.